These T cell receptor beta chains were read from a single sample in a study of blood T cell repertoires in COVID-19. Generated by immunoSEQ multiplex PCR, the TCRdb table keeps only in-frame clones and is missing some. There are fewer than 300,000 clones in the sample; approximately 90% occur only once, and about 2% lies in the top ten. Sequenced: peripheral blood. These receptors all stem from a woman younger than 45 with COVID-19, enrolled during active disease. The CDR3 runs from the conserved cysteine through the conserved F or W. The order of the fields is J gene, CDR3 length, clone size, D gene, V gene, CDR3 protein, CDR3 DNA. D genes are given only for firm matches. Clone size, where shown, is once, few, many, or a class for clones that have expanded.

>TRBJ1-3|16|.|.|TRBV7-2
CASSPQRGFSGNTIYF
TGTGCCAGCAGCCCTCAGCGGGGGTTCTCTGGAAACACCATATATTTT
>TRBJ2-1|15|.|TRBD2|TRBV27
CASSLAAGSGNEQFF
TGTGCCAGCAGTTTAGCAGCGGGGTCAGGTAATGAGCAGTTCTTC
>TRBJ1-1|16|.|TRBD1|TRBV5-4
CASPPPGGLMNTEAFF
TGTGCCAGCCCCCCTCCAGGGGGATTAATGAACACTGAAGCTTTCTTT
>TRBJ1-2|15|.|.|TRBV19
CASSIGSTVRYGYTF
TGTGCCAGTAGTATAGGCAGCACAGTCCGCTATGGCTACACCTTC
>TRBJ2-7|15|.|TRBD2|TRBV6-5
CASRPFSGFAYEQYF
TGTGCCAGCAGGCCATTTAGCGGGTTCGCCTACGAGCAGTACTTC
>TRBJ1-2|12|.|.|TRBV28
CASSFGGFGYTF
TGTGCCAGCAGTTTTGGGGGCTTTGGCTACACCTTC
>TRBJ1-2|13|.|.|TRBV12-3/TRBV12-4
CASSFRGAGGYTF
TGTGCCAGCAGTTTCCGGGGGGCTGGTGGCTACACCTTC
>TRBJ2-1|18|.|TRBD2|TRBV27
CASSFGLLAGGLNNEQFF
TGTGCCAGCAGTTTTGGTTTGTTGGCGGGAGGCCTTAACAATGAGCAGTTCTTC
>TRBJ2-2|17|.|TRBD2|TRBV18
CASSPNSGGSNTGELFF
TGTGCCAGCTCACCGAACTCGGGAGGCTCGAACACCGGGGAGCTGTTTTTT
>TRBJ1-1|13|once|.|TRBV19
CASRAGANTEAFF
TGTGCCAGTAGAGCGGGAGCGAACACTGAAGCTTTCTTT
>TRBJ1-2|14|.|.|TRBV6-6
CASSLLQGNYGYTF
TGTGCCAGCTCCCTTTTACAGGGTAACTATGGCTACACCTTC
>TRBJ2-7|19|once|TRBD1|TRBV19
CASSIDGTGGRIGSYEQYF
TGTGCCAGTAGTATAGACGGGACAGGGGGACGAATAGGATCCTACGAGCAGTACTTC
>TRBJ1-2|12|.|.|TRBV29-1
CSVGGGNYGYTF
TGCAGCGTAGGGGGAGGGAACTATGGCTACACCTTC
>TRBJ1-4|15|.|.|TRBV6-5
CASSYGQTHNEKLFF
TGTGCCAGCAGTTATGGACAGACACATAATGAAAAACTGTTTTTT
>TRBJ1-4|15|.|.|TRBV7-7
CASSLGRGSNEKLFF
TGTGCCAGCAGCTTGGGGAGGGGATCTAATGAAAAACTGTTTTTT
>TRBJ1-2|14|.|.|TRBV25-1
CASSDTSTVYGYTF
TGTGCCAGCAGTGACACATCGACAGTCTATGGCTACACCTTC
>TRBJ2-1|15|.|TRBD2|TRBV27
CASRFGLAGVYEQFF
TGTGCCAGCAGGTTTGGGCTAGCGGGAGTCTATGAGCAGTTCTTC
>TRBJ1-2|13|.|.|TRBV9
CASSPGGAYGYTF
TGTGCCAGCAGCCCAGGAGGGGCGTATGGCTACACCTTC
>TRBJ2-6|18|.|.|TRBV14
CASSQGSGRPSGANVLTF
TGTGCCAGCAGCCAAGGGTCCGGCAGGCCCTCTGGGGCCAACGTCCTGACTTTC
>TRBJ1-2|15|few|.|TRBV19
CASWGGGGRDYGYTF
TGTGCCAGTTGGGGGGGCGGTGGCCGGGACTATGGCTACACCTTC